This T cell receptor (beta chain) was captured by sequencing in a study of T cell responses to AZD1222 COVID-19 vaccine. Study results and caveats: Donors in the cohort were predominantly white British and more often female, and clonal diversity was possibly underestimated.

With 5 bases removed from V and 2 bases from J, the gap between germline ends came to 16 bases. The CDR3 is 15 residues long. TCRdb keeps only in-frame clones here, not all; method: immunoSEQ multiplex PCR. The sample holds approximately 110,000 clones, 87% seen once. Turning to this clone: What it binds is not known.

Pooling covered second doses at about 4 or about 12 weeks. This TCR came from an adult who received the AZD1222 COVID-19 vaccine. The V gene is TRBV23-1, the J gene TRBJ2-7, with D maybe TRBD2 (5 bases). TRBV23-1 is placed among ORFs of uncertain function. The specimen was peripheral blood, collected 28 days after the second AZD1222 dose. The CDR3, as DNA: TGCGCCAGCAGTTCACGGGGAAGTTTCACCTACGAGCAGTACTTC. As protein: CASSSRGSFTYEQYF.